A selection of T cell receptor beta chains follows, all from one sample in a study of blood T cell repertoires in COVID-19. The assay was immunoSEQ multiplex PCR, and TCRdb's table has in-frame clones only and misses some. The table records 290,000 or so clones, roughly 85% of them present only once. Sequenced input: PBMCs or T cells enriched from blood (not recorded which). These receptors all stem from a middle-aged man who had been exposed to COVID-19. Each CDR3 is given with its conserved first and last residue. The D gene is left open where the match is weak. The size of a clone is reported for some rows only, either as once, few or many, or as a class for expanded clones.

size	V	J	D	CDR3	DNA
few	TRBV30	TRBJ2-1	-	CAWSAGEYYNEQFF	TGTGCCTGGAGTGCCGGAGAGTATTACAATGAGCAGTTCTTC
-	TRBV19	TRBJ2-1	TRBD2	CASSPGLAGVQRIVDEQFF	TGTGCCAGTAGCCCCGGACTAGCGGGAGTCCAACGGATTGTCGATGAGCAGTTCTTC
-	TRBV27	TRBJ2-2	-	CASSLGFRNTGELFF	TGTGCCAGCAGTTTAGGTTTTAGGAACACCGGGGAGCTGTTTTTT
-	TRBV4-1	TRBJ2-7	-	CASSQDPRYRAKIYEQYF	TGCGCCAGCAGCCAAGATCCAAGGTACAGGGCGAAAATCTACGAGCAGTACTTC
-	TRBV3-1/TRBV3-2	TRBJ2-2	-	CASSQRYERRVFGGELFF	TGTGCCAGCAGCCAGCGCTATGAGCGGCGGGTCTTTGGCGGGGAGCTGTTTTTT
-	TRBV10-3	TRBJ2-7	TRBD1	CAINPGQGIYEQYF	TGTGCCATCAACCCGGGACAGGGTATCTACGAGCAGTACTTC
once	TRBV6-6	TRBJ1-2	TRBD1	CASRTGAGGYTF	TGTGCCAGCAGGACAGGGGCTGGCGGCTACACCTTC
-	TRBV3-1/TRBV3-2	TRBJ2-1	-	CASSVTWRGVYNEQFF	TGTGCCAGCAGCGTCACTTGGAGGGGCGTCTACAATGAGCAGTTCTTC
-	TRBV7-8	TRBJ1-1	-	CASSFEETEAFF	TGTGCCAGCAGCTTTGAAGAGACTGAAGCTTTCTTT
-	TRBV5-1	TRBJ2-7	-	CASSSTYEQYF	TGCGCCAGCAGCTCTACCTACGAGCAGTACTTC
-	TRBV10-2	TRBJ1-1	TRBD1	CASSEPGTGGAWAEAFF	TGCGCCAGCAGTGAACCCGGGACAGGGGGCGCGTGGGCTGAAGCTTTCTTT
-	TRBV5-1	TRBJ1-2	-	CASSLGLNKNYGYTF	TGCGCCAGCAGCTTGGGGCTTAACAAGAACTATGGCTACACCTTC
-	TRBV11-3	TRBJ1-3	-	CASSRLTDSGNTIYF	TGTGCCAGCAGCAGACTTACTGACTCTGGAAACACCATATATTTT
-	TRBV6-5	TRBJ2-7	-	CASGRLVDSYEQYF	TGTGCCAGCGGGAGACTAGTCGACAGCTACGAGCAGTACTTC
-	TRBV6-1	TRBJ1-2	-	CASSDSPLIHLYTF	TGTGCCAGCAGTGATAGCCCCTTAATCCACCTCTACACCTTC
-	TRBV5-1	TRBJ1-3	TRBD1	CASSLATGRRNTIYF	TGCGCCAGCAGCCTAGCGACAGGGAGGCGAAACACCATATATTTT
-	TRBV21-1	TRBJ2-1	-	CVRGTSINEQFF	TGTGTCCGTGGGACTAGCATAAATGAGCAGTTCTTC
-	TRBV7-3	TRBJ2-1	TRBD2	CASSPGLAGGLNEQFF	TGTGCCAGCAGCCCGGGACTAGCGGGAGGGTTGAATGAGCAGTTCTTC
once	TRBV3-1/TRBV3-2	TRBJ2-1	-	CASSALDEQFF	TGTGCCAGCAGCGCACTAGATGAGCAGTTCTTC
-	TRBV10-1	TRBJ1-1	-	CASSDSDTEAFF	TGCGCCAGCAGTGATAGTGACACTGAAGCTTTCTTT
-	TRBV27	TRBJ2-7	-	CASSLAVESEQYF	TGTGCCAGCAGTTTAGCGGTAGAGAGTGAGCAGTACTTC
many	TRBV5-6	TRBJ1-4	-	CASSLERGGKLFF	TGTGCCAGCAGCTTGGAGAGGGGGGGAAAACTGTTTTTT
-	TRBV3-1/TRBV3-2	TRBJ2-7	-	CASSYPSSYEQYF	TGTGCCAGCAGCTACCCCAGCTCCTACGAGCAGTACTTC
-	TRBV2	TRBJ2-7	-	CASSEDRWGNEQYF	TGTGCCAGCAGTGAGGACAGATGGGGTAACGAGCAGTACTTC
-	TRBV5-4	TRBJ2-7	TRBD2	CASSLFVSSGREVGEQYF	TGTGCCAGCAGCTTGTTCGTAAGTTCCGGGCGGGAGGTAGGTGAGCAGTACTTC
-	TRBV5-1	TRBJ2-1	TRBD2	CASSPDGWGTTNNEQFF	TGCGCCAGCAGCCCAGATGGGTGGGGGACTACCAACAATGAGCAGTTCTTC
-	TRBV3-1/TRBV3-2	TRBJ1-4	-	CASSQSGTTNEKLFF	TGTGCCAGCAGCCAAAGCGGGACAACTAATGAAAAACTGTTTTTT
-	TRBV28	TRBJ2-5	TRBD1	CASSLVGGGETQYF	TGTGCCAGCAGTTTGGTAGGGGGCGGAGAGACCCAGTACTTC
-	TRBV9	TRBJ2-7	TRBD2	CASSVASGSNEQYF	TGTGCCAGCAGCGTAGCTAGCGGGAGTAACGAGCAGTACTTC
-	TRBV6-5	TRBJ2-6	-	CASSANVLTF	TGTGCCAGCTCTGCCAACGTCCTGACTTTC
-	TRBV7-9	TRBJ1-1	-	CASSPTGSAFF	TGTGCCAGCAGCCCCACTGGTTCGGCTTTCTTT
-	TRBV14	TRBJ2-3	TRBD2	CASSPIGRARTDTQYF	TGTGCCAGCAGCCCCATCGGGAGGGCCAGGACAGATACGCAGTATTTT
-	TRBV6-5	TRBJ1-2	-	CASTRGGGGYGYTF	TGTGCCAGCACCCGGGGAGGGGGGGGTTATGGCTACACCTTC
once	TRBV7-8	TRBJ2-5	-	CARNRIPPTQETQYF	TGTGCCAGGAACAGGATCCCCCCCACCCAAGAGACCCAGTACTTC
-	TRBV5-6	TRBJ1-5	TRBD1	CASSSRQGLGGWRQPQHF	TGTGCCAGCAGCTCAAGACAGGGCCTTGGGGGGTGGCGTCAGCCCCAGCATTTT
-	TRBV5-4	TRBJ1-4	-	CASSFQGFSEKLFF	TGTGCCAGCAGTTTTCAGGGTTTTAGTGAAAAACTGTTTTTT
-	TRBV13	TRBJ1-5	-	CASSSRGNQPQHF	TGTGCCAGCAGCTCCCGGGGGAATCAGCCCCAGCATTTT
-	TRBV2	TRBJ1-3	TRBD1	CASHRTPGGDRDTIYF	TGTGCCAGCCATAGGACCCCAGGGGGCGATCGGGACACCATATATTTT
-	TRBV3-1/TRBV3-2	TRBJ2-1	-	CASSHRGLMEYNEQFF	TGTGCCAGCAGCCATCGGGGGTTAATGGAGTACAATGAGCAGTTCTTC
-	TRBV5-1	TRBJ1-4	-	CASSLGAGAEKLFF	TGCGCCAGCAGCTTGGGGGCAGGCGCCGAAAAACTGTTTTTT
-	TRBV3-1/TRBV3-2	TRBJ2-3	TRBD2	CASSQALAGYTQYF	TGTGCCAGCAGCCAAGCACTAGCGGGTTATACGCAGTATTTT
few	TRBV7-9	TRBJ1-2	-	CASSHSGGNYGYTF	TGTGCCAGCAGCCACTCTGGGGGCAACTATGGCTACACCTTC